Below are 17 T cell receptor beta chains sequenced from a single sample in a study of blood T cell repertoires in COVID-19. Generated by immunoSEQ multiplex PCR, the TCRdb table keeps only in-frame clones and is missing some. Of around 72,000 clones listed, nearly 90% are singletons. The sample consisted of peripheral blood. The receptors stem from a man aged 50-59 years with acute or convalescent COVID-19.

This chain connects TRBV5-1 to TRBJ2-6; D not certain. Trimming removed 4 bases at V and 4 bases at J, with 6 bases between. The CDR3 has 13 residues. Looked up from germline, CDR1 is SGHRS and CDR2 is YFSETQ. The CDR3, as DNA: TGCGCCAGCAGCCTCACAGGGGCCAACGTCCTGACTTTC. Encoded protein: CASSLTGANVLTF. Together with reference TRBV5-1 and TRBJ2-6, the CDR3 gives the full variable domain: KAGVTQTPRYLIKTRGQQVTLSCSPISGHRSVSWYQQTPGQGLQFLFEYFSETQRNKGNFPGRFSGRQFSNSRSEMNVSTLELGDSALYLCASSLTGANVLTFGAGSRLTVL.

Here the CDR3 reads CATRGDEETQYF. In nucleotides, the CDR3 is TGTGCCACTCGGGGGGACGAGGAGACCCAGTACTTC. This chain links TRBV24-1 with TRBJ2-5, with TRBD2 identical over 7 bases. The CDR3 runs to 12 residues. Germline CDR1 reads KGHDR; CDR2 reads SFDVKD. V trimming: 10 bases; J trimming: 5 bases; junction bases outside the gene matches: 6.

The CDR3: CASSLSLGREKLFF. CDR3 nucleotide sequence: TGTGCCAGCAGCTTATCGCTGGGGCGTGAAAAACTGTTTTTT. The rearrangement joins TRBV7-8 to TRBJ1-4; possibly TRBD1 for D (5 bases). V was shortened by 2 bases and J by 7 bases, with 11 bases between the two germline ends. Germline CDR1 SGHVS, CDR2 FQNEAQ. The CDR3 is 14 amino acids.

The CDR3 region is CASSFGGDRVNGYTF. DNA for the CDR3: TGTGCCAGCAGTTTTGGTGGAGACAGGGTTAATGGCTACACCTTC. The rearrangement joins TRBV6-6 to TRBJ1-2, with 7 bases identical to TRBD1. Germline V gene data show CDR1 as MNHNY and CDR2 as SVGAGI (reference sequence). J was trimmed by 6 bases and V by 4 bases; bases with no gene match: 11. The CDR3 is made up of 15 amino acids.

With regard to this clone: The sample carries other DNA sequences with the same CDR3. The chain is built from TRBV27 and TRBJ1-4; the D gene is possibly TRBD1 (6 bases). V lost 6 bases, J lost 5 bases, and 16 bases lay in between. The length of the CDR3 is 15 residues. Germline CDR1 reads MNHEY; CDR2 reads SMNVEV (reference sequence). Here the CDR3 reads CASSLTWQGNEKLFF. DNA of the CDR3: TGTGCCAGCAGCTTAACGTGGCAGGGGAATGAAAAACTGTTTTTT. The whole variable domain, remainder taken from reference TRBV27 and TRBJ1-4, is EAQVTQNPRYLITVTGKKLTVTCSQNMNHEYMSWYRQDPGLGLRQIYYSMNVEVTDKGDVPEGYKVSRKEKRNFPLILESPSPNQTSLYFCASSLTWQGNEKLFFGSGTQLSVL.

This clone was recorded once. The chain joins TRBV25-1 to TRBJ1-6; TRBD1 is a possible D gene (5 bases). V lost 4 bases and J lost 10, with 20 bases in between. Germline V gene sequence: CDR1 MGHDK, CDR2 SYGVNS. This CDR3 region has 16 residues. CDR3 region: CASSGAVGGRGSPLHF. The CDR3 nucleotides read TGTGCCAGCAGTGGAGCGGTCGGGGGGAGAGGCTCACCCCTCCACTTT.

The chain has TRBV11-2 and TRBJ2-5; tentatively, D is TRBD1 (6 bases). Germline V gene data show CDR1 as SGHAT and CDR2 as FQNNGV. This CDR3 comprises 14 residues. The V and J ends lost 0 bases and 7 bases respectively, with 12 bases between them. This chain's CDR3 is CASSLDLGGATQYF. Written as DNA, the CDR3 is TGTGCCAGCAGCTTAGATCTAGGGGGAGCGACCCAGTACTTC. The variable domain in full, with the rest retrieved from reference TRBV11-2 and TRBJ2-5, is EAGVAQSPRYKIIEKRQSVAFWCNPISGHATLYWYQQILGQGPKLLIQFQNNGVVDDSQLPKDRFSAERLKGVDSTLKIQPAKLEDSAVYLCASSLDLGGATQYFGPGTRLLVL.

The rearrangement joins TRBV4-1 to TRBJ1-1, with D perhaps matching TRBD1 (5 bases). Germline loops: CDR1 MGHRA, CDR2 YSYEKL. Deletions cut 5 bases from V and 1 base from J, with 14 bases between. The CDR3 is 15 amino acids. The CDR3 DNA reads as TGCGCCAGCAGCAGGATGGGGACTGGGAACACTGAAGCTTTCTTT. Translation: CASSRMGTGNTEAFF.

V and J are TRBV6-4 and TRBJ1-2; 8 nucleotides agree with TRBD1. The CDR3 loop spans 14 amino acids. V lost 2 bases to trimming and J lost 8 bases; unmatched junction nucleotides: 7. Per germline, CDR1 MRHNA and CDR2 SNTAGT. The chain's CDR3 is CASSDPGQGGGYTF. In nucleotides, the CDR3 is TGTGCCAGCAGTGACCCCGGACAGGGCGGCGGCTACACCTTC.

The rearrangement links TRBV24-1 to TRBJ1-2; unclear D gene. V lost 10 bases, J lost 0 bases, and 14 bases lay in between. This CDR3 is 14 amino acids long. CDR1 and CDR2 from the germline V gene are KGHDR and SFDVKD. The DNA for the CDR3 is TGTGCCACTCAGAAGACAAGCCCTAACTATGGCTACACCTTC. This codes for CATQKTSPNYGYTF.

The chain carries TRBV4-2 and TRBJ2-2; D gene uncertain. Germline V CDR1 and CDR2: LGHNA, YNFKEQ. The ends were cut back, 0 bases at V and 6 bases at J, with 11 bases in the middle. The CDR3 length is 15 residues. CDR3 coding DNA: TGTGCCAGCAGCCAAGATGTCCTAGATCCCGGGGAGCTGTTTTTT. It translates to CASSQDVLDPGELFF.

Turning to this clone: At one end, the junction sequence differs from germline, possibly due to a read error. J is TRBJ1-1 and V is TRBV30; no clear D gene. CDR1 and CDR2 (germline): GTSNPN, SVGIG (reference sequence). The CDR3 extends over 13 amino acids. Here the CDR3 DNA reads TGTGCCTGGAGTGTACCGGGGAACCCTGAAGCTTTCTTT. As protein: CAWSVPGNPEAFF.

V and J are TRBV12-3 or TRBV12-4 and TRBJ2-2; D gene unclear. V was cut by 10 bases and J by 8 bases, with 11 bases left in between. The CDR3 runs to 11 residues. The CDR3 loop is CATSPAGELFF. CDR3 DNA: TGTGCCACCTCACCCGCGGGGGAGCTGTTTTTT.

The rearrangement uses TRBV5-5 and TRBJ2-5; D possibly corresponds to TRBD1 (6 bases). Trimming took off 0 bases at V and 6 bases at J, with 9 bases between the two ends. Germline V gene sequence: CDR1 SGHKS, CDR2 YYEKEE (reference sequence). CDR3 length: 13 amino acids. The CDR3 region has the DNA TGTGCCAGCAGCTTGGGCCAGGGGAAGACCCAGTACTTC. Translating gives CASSLGQGKTQYF. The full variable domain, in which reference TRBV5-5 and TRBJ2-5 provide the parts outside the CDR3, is DAGVTQSPTHLIKTRGQQVTLRCSPISGHKSVSWYQQVLGQGPQFIFQYYEKEERGRGNFPDRFSARQFPNYSSELNVNALLLGDSALYLCASSLGQGKTQYFGPGTRLLVL.

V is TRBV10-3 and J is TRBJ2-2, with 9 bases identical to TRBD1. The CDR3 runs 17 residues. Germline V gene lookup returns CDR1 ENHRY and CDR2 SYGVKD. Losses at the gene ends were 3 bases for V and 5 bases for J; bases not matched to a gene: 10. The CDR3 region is CAISDRIGTGRTGELFF. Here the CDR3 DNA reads TGTGCCATCAGTGATCGGATTGGGACAGGGCGGACCGGGGAGCTGTTTTTT.

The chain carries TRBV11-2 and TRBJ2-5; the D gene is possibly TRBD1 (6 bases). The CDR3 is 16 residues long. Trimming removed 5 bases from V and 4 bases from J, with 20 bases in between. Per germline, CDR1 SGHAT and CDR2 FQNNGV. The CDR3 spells CASSLSDPWGRETQYF. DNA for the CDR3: TGTGCCAGCAGCCTTAGTGATCCATGGGGGCGAGAGACCCAGTACTTC.

The CDR3 sequence: CASSRGLLPLGDTIYF. The CDR3 nucleotides read TGTGCCAGCTCAAGGGGACTCCTACCCTTGGGGGACACCATATATTTT. The chain couples TRBV18 to TRBJ1-3; TRBD1 is a possible D gene (5 bases). The CDR3 spans 16 residues. In germline, CDR1 is KGHSH, CDR2 LQKENI. Trimming cost V 5 bases and J 8 bases, with 22 bases left between them.